This T cell receptor beta chain appears in the sequencing data of a study of T cells in localized non-small cell lung cancer. With respect to this clone: The antigen is not known.

Assay: immunoSEQ multiplex PCR; the TCRdb copy retains only in-frame clones and omits some. The table includes some 15,000 clones, over 75% detected once. Study-level points and caveats: Patients showing higher blood T cell density tended to see longer overall survival.

This receptor was identified in a male donor aged 60 or over with stage I lung adenocarcinoma. The material was peripheral blood, obtained before any cancer treatment.

In DNA form, the CDR3 reads TGTGCCAGCAGCTCCCAGGGTTATCTCTCCTACGAGCAGTACTTC. Translating gives CASSSQGYLSYEQYF. The J gene is TRBJ2-7, the V gene TRBV5-4; possible D gene TRBD1, 5 bases. Trimming removed 3 bases from V and 0 bases from J, with 13 bases in between. In germline, CDR1 is SGHNT, CDR2 YYREEE (reference sequence). The CDR3 has 15 amino acids. The full variable domain, with the rest looked up from reference TRBV5-4 and TRBJ2-7, is ETGVTQSPTHLIKTRGQQVTLRCSSQSGHNTVSWYQQALGQGPQFIFQYYREEENGRGNFPPRFSGLQFPNYSSELNVNALELDDSALYLCASSSQGYLSYEQYFGPGTRLTVT.